The 10 T cell receptor beta chains below all came from one sample that was sequenced in a study of shared clonotypes between healthy human individuals. Clones were read by immunoSEQ multiplex PCR, and TCRdb kept only the in-frame ones, dropping some. The sample lists 1.5 million to 2.5 million clones; over 85% were seen once. Cells designated naive CD8 were CD45RO-negative and were positively selected for CCR7, with terminally differentiated effector memory CD45RA+ cells excluded. Sequencing was carried out using naive CD8+ T cells sorted from blood. Receptors were obtained from a man aged 18 to 30 in good health.

The V gene is TRBV9, the J gene TRBJ2-7; D remains ambiguous. V was clipped by 2 bases and J by 2 bases, with 11 bases between them. The CDR3 runs to 14 residues. In germline, CDR1 is SGDLS, CDR2 YYNGEE. CDR3 sequence (DNA): TGTGCCAGCAGCGTCAGGTCGGGTACCTACGAGCAGTACTTC. This gives the protein CASSVRSGTYEQYF. Combining the CDR3 with reference TRBV9 and TRBJ2-7 gives the whole variable domain DSGVTQTPKHLITATGQRVTLRCSPRSGDLSVYWYQQSLDQGLQFLIQYYNGEERAKGNILERFSAQQFPDLHSELNLSSLELGDSALYFCASSVRSGTYEQYFGPGTRLTVT.

This chain uses TRBV27 with TRBJ2-7, with 8 bases lining up with TRBD2. This CDR3 region has 13 residues. The germline CDR1 and CDR2 sequences are MNHEY and SMNVEV (reference sequence). Unmatched junction bases numbered 2, after V lost 2 bases and J lost 5 bases. CDR3 coding DNA: TGTGCCAGCAGTTTAAGCGGGAGAAACGAGCAGTACTTC. This sequence encodes CASSLSGRNEQYF.

The chain carries TRBV7-6 and TRBJ2-5; 12 bases are shared with TRBD2. CDR3 size: 16 residues. Looked up from germline, CDR1 is SGHVS and CDR2 is FNYEAQ. After removal of 7 bases from V and 7 bases from J, the junction contained 13 bases not matched to a gene. The CDR3 sequence is CASTLLAGGPDGTQYF. The CDR3 coding sequence is TGTGCCAGCACCCTACTAGCGGGAGGACCCGATGGGACCCAGTACTTC.

The CDR3 reads CATQEGTQYF. CDR3 DNA sequence: TGTGCCACTCAGGAAGGGACCCAGTACTTC. V is TRBV6-5 and J is TRBJ2-5; no reliable D call. Germline CDR1 MNHEY, CDR2 SVGAGI. This CDR3 spans 10 amino acids. V shed 10 bases and J shed 7 bases, with 10 bases lying between them.

This clone was detected once. The chain employs TRBV5-5 and TRBJ2-1; 10 bases line up with TRBD2. The V gene's germline CDR1 is SGHKS and CDR2 YYEKEE (reference sequence). This CDR3 is 17 amino acids long. The V segment lost 6 bases and the J segment 5 bases; nucleotides outside the gene matches: 14. The DNA of the CDR3 is TGTGCCAGCAACATTGGACTAGCGGAGGAACTACACAATGAGCAGTTCTTC. This codes for CASNIGLAEELHNEQFF.

The chain joins TRBV6-5 to TRBJ1-1; no reliable D call. CDR1 is MNHEY, CDR2 SVGAGI, per germline. The CDR3 has 12 residues. The germline V and J ends were trimmed by 6 bases and 1 base, with 6 bases remaining between them. CDR3 DNA: TGTGCCAGCAGGGCAGGGAACACTGAAGCTTTCTTT. Amino acids: CASRAGNTEAFF.

The chain combines TRBV2 with TRBJ1-1; D is unclear. This CDR3 is 15 amino acids long. Germline V gene sequence: CDR1 SNHLY, CDR2 FYNNEI. The V gene lost 2 bases and the J gene lost 1 base, with 11 bases spanning the gap. CDR3 DNA sequence: TGTGCCAGCAGTGAAAACGTCCGCTCGAACACTGAAGCTTTCTTT. Residues: CASSENVRSNTEAFF.

V and J are TRBV10-3 and TRBJ1-1; 9 bases agree with TRBD1. Germline V gene lookup returns CDR1 ENHRY and CDR2 SYGVKD. The CDR3 length is 14 residues. The trim removed 3 bases at V and 7 bases at J, leaving 6 bases unmatched. CDR3 residues: CAISDRTGVGEAFF. As DNA, the CDR3 is TGTGCCATCAGTGACCGGACAGGGGTGGGTGAAGCTTTCTTT.

This chain uses TRBV10-2 with TRBJ1-5; D possibly corresponds to TRBD1 (5 bases). Germline CDR1 and CDR2: WSHSY and SAAADI. This CDR3 is 15 amino acids long. With 10 bases removed from V and 1 base from J, the gap between germline ends came to 17 bases. The CDR3 nucleotides are TGCGCCAACACGGGGAAGGGGAGAAGCAATCAGCCCCAGCATTTT. It translates to CANTGKGRSNQPQHF.

This rearrangement joins TRBV13 to TRBJ2-3; D possibly matches TRBD1 or TRBD2 (5 bases each). Germline CDR1 reads PRHDT; CDR2 reads FYEKMQ (reference sequence). This CDR3 has 14 residues. V gave up 2 bases and J gave up 5 bases, with 11 bases separating them. CDR3 DNA: TGTGCCAGCAGCTTATCACAGGCGGGAGATACGCAGTATTTT. This encodes CASSLSQAGDTQYF.